A single sample is the source of the 12 T cell receptor beta chains below, sequenced in a study of T cells in Graves' hyperthyroidism and ophthalmopathy. RNA transcripts provided the source from which TCR beta CDR3 regions were amplified. RT-PCR in the first round (using the HTBI primer set) targeted the TCR CDR3. TCRdb ran MiXCR on the multiplex PCR reads and lists one entry per CDR3 protein. The sample has 300,000 to 400,000 distinct CDR3 sequences, roughly 21% seen once; the top ten hold about 50%. Sequencing was performed on blood. The receptors here all came from a woman aged 45-60 years with Graves' hyperthyroidism.

The chain is built from TRBV29-1 and TRBJ2-1; the match to TRBD2 covers 8 bases. The length of the CDR3 is 14 residues. Germline loops: CDR1 SQVTM, CDR2 ANQGSEA. V was pared by 2 bases and J by 5 bases, with 5 bases of the junction left unmatched. The CDR3 sequence: CSVERGGVDNEQFF. The CDR3 nucleotides read TGCAGCGTTGAACGGGGGGGCGTAGACAATGAGCAGTTCTTC.

In its sample, this clonotype was seen many times. Compared with germline, one end of the junction differs, possibly owing to a read error. The chain joins TRBV28 to TRBJ2-1; either TRBD1 or TRBD2 may supply D (5 bases each). The germline V gene has CDR1 MDHEN and CDR2 SYDVKM. This CDR3 is built from 12 residues. The CDR3 DNA reads TGCGCCGGGGCATCAGCGGCCAATGAGCAGTTCTTC. It translates to CAGASAANEQFF.

This clonotype was observed at least ten times. V gene TRBV5-1 combines with J gene TRBJ2-1; 10 positions agree with TRBD2. The CDR3 covers 15 residues. V lost 3 bases to trimming and J lost 10 bases; unmatched junction nucleotides: 10. Germline CDR1 is SGHRS and CDR2 is YFSETQ. CDR3 protein: CASSSLAGGPPEQFF. CDR3 sequence (DNA): TGCGCCAGCAGCTCCTTAGCGGGAGGCCCTCCCGAGCAGTTCTTC.

This clonotype was seen a few times. The chain has TRBV4-2 and TRBJ1-2; D call uncertain. CDR3 length: 17 residues. CDR1 and CDR2 (germline): LGHNA, YNFKEQ. Trimming took off 1 base at V and 7 bases at J, with 22 bases between the two ends. In DNA, the CDR3 is TGTGCCAGCAGCCAAGCCCACACAAACCCCACTGGCTCTGGCTACACCTTC. Its protein product is CASSQAHTNPTGSGYTF.

This clonotype was counted at least ten times. The V call is TRBV11-1, the J call TRBJ1-1; the D gene is possibly TRBD1 (6 bases). Germline loops: CDR1 SGHAT, CDR2 FQDESV (reference sequence). V was trimmed by 6 bases and J by 4 bases, leaving 15 bases between them. The CDR3 totals 14 residues. The CDR3 DNA sequence: TGTGCCAGCAGTCGTACAGGGTTCGGCACTGAAGCTTTCTTT. Protein product: CASSRTGFGTEAFF.

At least ten counts were recorded for this clonotype. This rearrangement joins TRBV11-2 to TRBJ1-1, with 12 bases fitting TRBD1. V lost 5 bases, J lost 6 bases, and 16 bases stayed unmatched. Germline CDR1 reads SGHAT; CDR2 reads FQNNGV. This CDR3 is built from 18 residues. The CDR3 spells CASSPRIGTGGGLAEAFF. The DNA for the CDR3 is TGTGCCAGCAGCCCTCGTATTGGGACAGGGGGCGGCTTAGCTGAAGCTTTCTTT.

This clonotype came up a few times. This chain joins TRBV2 and TRBJ2-7; D might be TRBD2 (5 bases). CDR3 size: 16 residues. V lost 3 bases and J 1 base, leaving 16 bases between the germline ends. Germline CDR1 SNHLY, CDR2 FYNNEI. The CDR3 DNA follows: TGTGCCAGCAGTGATTTGGAGTCCGGCGGGTCCTACGAGCAGTACTTC. It specifies CASSDLESGGSYEQYF.

The genes are TRBV10-2 and TRBJ1-2, with 7 bases identical to TRBD1. Per germline, CDR1 WSHSY and CDR2 SAAADI. The CDR3 runs to 16 residues. Losses at the gene ends were 0 bases for V and 8 bases for J; bases not matched to a gene: 12. Written as DNA, the CDR3 is TGCGCCAGCAGTGAGTCGACAGGGTTCGGAGGTAGGGGCTACACCTTC. It codes for CASSESTGFGGRGYTF.

This clonotype was seen many times. The chain links TRBV6-1 to TRBJ1-6; no clear D. Trimming stripped 6 bases from V and 7 bases from J, with 16 bases between. The CDR3 covers 15 residues. The germline V gene encodes CDR1 MNHNS and CDR2 SASEGT. CDR3 bases: TGTGCCAGCAGCCGCGAGAACAAAGGGAATTCACCCCTCCACTTT. Encoded protein: CASSRENKGNSPLHF.

The chain combines TRBV20-1 with TRBJ1-1; 7 bases fit TRBD1. V dropped 5 bases and J dropped 0; count of bases not matched to a gene: 9. Germline V gives CDR1 DFQATT, CDR2 SNEGSKA (reference sequence). This CDR3 is built from 15 residues. The CDR3 protein is CSAHTGQYMNTEAFF. CDR3 DNA: TGCAGTGCTCATACGGGACAGTACATGAACACTGAAGCTTTCTTT.

This clonotype was seen many times. The chain employs TRBV27 and TRBJ2-7; 12 bases agree with TRBD2. The CDR3 covers 17 residues. The germline gives CDR1 MNHEY, CDR2 SMNVEV (reference sequence). With 6 bases clipped from V and 7 bases from J, the junction kept 16 bases outside the gene matches. The CDR3 bases are TGTGCCAGCAGAAAAGCTCAAAGACTAGCGGGAGCAGGGGAGCAGTACTTC. Its protein product is CASRKAQRLAGAGEQYF.

There are many counts of this clonotype. This chain connects TRBV27 to TRBJ1-1; D is unclear. Trimming shortened V by 8 bases and J by 1 base, and 11 bases separated the two germline ends. Per germline, CDR1 MNHEY and CDR2 SMNVEV (reference sequence). This CDR3 is built from 13 residues. The CDR3 loop is CASASLGNTEAFF. In DNA, the CDR3 is TGTGCCAGCGCCTCGCTAGGGAACACTGAAGCTTTCTTT.